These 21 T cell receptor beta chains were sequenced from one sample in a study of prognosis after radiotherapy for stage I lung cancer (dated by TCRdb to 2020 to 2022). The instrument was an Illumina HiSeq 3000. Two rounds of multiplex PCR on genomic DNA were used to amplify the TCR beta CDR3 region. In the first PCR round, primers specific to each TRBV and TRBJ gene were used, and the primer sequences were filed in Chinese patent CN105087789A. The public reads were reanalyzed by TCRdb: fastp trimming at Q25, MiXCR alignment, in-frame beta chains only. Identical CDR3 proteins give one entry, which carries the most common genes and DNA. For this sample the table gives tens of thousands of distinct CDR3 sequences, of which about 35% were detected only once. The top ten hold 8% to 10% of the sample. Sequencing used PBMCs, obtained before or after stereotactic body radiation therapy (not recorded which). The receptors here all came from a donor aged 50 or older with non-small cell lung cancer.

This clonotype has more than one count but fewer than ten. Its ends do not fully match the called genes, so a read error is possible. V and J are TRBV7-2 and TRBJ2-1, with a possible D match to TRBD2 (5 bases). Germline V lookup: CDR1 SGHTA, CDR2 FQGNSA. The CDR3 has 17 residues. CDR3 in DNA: TGTGCCAGCATCTTAAGACGGGGAAGTGTGTCTACGAATGAGCAGTTCTTC. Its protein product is CASILRRGSVSTNEQFF.

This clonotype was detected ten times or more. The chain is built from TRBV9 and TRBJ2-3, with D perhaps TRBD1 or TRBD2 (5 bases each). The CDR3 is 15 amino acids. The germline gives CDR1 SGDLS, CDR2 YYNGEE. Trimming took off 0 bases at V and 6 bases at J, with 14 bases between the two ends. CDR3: CASSVVGTVADTQYF. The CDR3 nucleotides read TGTGCCAGCAGCGTAGTCGGGACCGTAGCGGATACGCAGTATTTT.

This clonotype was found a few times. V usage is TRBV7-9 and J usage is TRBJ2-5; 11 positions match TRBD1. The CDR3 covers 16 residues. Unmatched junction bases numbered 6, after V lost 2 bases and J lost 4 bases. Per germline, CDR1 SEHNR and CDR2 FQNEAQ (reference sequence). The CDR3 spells CASSLTPGQGVETQYF. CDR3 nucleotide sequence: TGTGCCAGCAGCTTAACCCCGGGACAGGGGGTAGAGACCCAGTACTTC.

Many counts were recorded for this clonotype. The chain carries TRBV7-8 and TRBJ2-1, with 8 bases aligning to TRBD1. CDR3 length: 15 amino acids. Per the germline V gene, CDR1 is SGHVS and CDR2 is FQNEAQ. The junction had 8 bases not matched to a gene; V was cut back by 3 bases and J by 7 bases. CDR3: CASSFRGHSNNEQFF. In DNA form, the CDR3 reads TGTGCCAGCAGCTTCAGGGGGCATTCGAATAATGAGCAGTTCTTC.

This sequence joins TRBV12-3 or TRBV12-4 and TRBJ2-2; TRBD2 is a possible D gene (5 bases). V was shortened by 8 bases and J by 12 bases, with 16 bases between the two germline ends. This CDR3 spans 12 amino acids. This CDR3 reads CASLSPPGKLFF. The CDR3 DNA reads TGTGCCAGCCTCTCACCTCCGGGGAAGCTGTTTTTT.

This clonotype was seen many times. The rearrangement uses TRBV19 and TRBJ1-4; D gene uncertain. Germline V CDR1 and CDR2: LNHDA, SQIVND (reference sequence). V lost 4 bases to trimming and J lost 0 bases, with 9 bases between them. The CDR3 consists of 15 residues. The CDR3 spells CASSTSSATNEKLFF. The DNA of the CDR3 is TGTGCCAGTAGTACATCTTCTGCAACTAATGAAAAACTGTTTTTT.

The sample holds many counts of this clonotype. CDR3: CSARAGAGGRETQYF. DNA of the CDR3: TGCAGTGCTAGGGCGGGAGCGGGAGGACGAGAGACCCAGTACTTC. The chain has TRBV20-1 and TRBJ2-5; TRBD2 matches at 9 bases. The CDR3 length is 15 residues. Germline V lookup: CDR1 DFQATT, CDR2 SNEGSKA (reference sequence). Trimming at V came to 3 bases and at J to 4 bases, leaving 9 bases not matched to a gene.

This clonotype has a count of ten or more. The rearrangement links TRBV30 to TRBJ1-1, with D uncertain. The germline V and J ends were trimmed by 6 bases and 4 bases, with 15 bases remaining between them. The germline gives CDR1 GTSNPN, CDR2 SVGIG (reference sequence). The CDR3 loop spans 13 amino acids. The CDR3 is CACAVGLGTEAFF. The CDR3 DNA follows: TGTGCCTGCGCCGTCGGGCTTGGCACTGAAGCTTTCTTT.

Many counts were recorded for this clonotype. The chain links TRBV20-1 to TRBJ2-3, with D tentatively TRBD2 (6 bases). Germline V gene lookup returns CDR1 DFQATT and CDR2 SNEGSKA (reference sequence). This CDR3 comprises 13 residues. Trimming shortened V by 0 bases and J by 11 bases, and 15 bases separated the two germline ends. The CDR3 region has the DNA TGCAGTGCTAGAGATATGGGCCGGCGGGGGCAGTATTTT. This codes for CSARDMGRRGQYF.

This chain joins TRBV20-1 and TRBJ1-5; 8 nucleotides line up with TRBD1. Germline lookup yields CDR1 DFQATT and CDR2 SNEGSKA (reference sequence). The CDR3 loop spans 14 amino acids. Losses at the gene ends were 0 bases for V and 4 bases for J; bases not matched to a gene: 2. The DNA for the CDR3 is TGCAGTGCTAGAGAGGACAGGGAGAATCAGCCCCAGCATTTT. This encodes CSAREDRENQPQHF.

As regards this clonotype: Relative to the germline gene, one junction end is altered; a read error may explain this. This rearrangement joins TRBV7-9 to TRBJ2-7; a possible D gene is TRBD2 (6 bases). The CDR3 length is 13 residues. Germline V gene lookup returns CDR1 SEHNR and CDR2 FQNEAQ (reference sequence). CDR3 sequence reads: CSSSLLASCEQYF. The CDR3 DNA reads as TGTTCCAGCAGCTTGCTAGCGTCCTGCGAGCAGTACTTC.

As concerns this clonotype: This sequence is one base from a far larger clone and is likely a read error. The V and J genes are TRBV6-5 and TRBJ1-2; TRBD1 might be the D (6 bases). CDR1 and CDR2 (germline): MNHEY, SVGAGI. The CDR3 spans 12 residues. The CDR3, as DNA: TGTGCCATACTGGACAGTAACTATGTCTACACCTTC. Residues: CAILDSNYVYTF.

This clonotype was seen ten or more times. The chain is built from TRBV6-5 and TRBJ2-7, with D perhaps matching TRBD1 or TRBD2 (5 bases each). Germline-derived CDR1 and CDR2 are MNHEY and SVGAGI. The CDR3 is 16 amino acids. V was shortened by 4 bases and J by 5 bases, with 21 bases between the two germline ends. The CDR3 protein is CASSSTAPPRAHEQYF. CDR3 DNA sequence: TGTGCCAGCAGTTCGACAGCCCCACCGCGGGCGCACGAGCAGTACTTC.

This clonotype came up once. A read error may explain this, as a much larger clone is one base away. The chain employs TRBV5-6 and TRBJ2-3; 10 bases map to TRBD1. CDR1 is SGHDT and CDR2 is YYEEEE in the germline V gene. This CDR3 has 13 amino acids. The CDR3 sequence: CDSSRDRGDTQYF. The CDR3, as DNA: TGTGACAGCAGCCGGGACAGGGGAGATACGCAGTATTTT. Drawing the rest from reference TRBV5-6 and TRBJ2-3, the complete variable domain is DAGVTQSPTHLIKTRGQQVTLRCSPKSGHDTVSWYQQALGQGPQFIFQYYEEEERQRGNFPDRFSGHQFPNYSSELNVNALLLGDSALYLCDSSRDRGDTQYFGPGTRLTVL.

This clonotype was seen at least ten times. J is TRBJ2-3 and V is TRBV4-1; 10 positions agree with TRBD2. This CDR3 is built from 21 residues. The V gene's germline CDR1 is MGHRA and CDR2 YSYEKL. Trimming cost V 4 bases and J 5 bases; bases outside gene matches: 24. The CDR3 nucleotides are TGCGCCAGCAGCCGGAGATCGCCCGGGACTAGCGACCGCCGACTTCTAGATACGCAGTATTTT. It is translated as CASSRRSPGTSDRRLLDTQYF.

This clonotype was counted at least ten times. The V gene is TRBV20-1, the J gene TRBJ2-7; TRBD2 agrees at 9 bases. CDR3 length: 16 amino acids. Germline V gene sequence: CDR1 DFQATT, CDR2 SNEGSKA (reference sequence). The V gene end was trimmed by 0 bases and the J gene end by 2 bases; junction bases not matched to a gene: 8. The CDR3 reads CSARDEASGVPYEQYF. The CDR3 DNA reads TGCAGTGCTAGAGATGAGGCTAGCGGGGTTCCCTACGAGCAGTACTTC.

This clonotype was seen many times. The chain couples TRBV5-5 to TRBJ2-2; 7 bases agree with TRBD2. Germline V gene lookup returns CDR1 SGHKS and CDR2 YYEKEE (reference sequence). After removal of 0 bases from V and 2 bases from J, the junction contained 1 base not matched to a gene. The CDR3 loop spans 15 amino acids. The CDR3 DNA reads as TGTGCCAGCAGCTTGGAGCGGGACAACACCGGGGAGCTGTTTTTT. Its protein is CASSLERDNTGELFF. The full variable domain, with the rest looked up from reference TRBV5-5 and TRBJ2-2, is DAGVTQSPTHLIKTRGQQVTLRCSPISGHKSVSWYQQVLGQGPQFIFQYYEKEERGRGNFPDRFSARQFPNYSSELNVNALLLGDSALYLCASSLERDNTGELFFGEGSRLTVL.

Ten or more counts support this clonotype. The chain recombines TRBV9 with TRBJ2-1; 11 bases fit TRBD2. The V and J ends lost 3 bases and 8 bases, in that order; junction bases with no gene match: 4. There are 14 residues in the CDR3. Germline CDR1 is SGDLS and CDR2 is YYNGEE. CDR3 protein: CASSGSGRGDEQFF. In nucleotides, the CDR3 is TGTGCCAGCAGCGGTAGCGGGAGGGGGGATGAGCAGTTCTTC.

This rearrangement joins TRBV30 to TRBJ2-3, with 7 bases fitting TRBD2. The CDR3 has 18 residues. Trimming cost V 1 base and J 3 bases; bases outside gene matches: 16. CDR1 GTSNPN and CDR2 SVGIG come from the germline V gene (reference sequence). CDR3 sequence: CAWSATALRAGSTDTQYF. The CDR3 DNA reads TGTGCCTGGAGTGCAACCGCCCTGCGAGCGGGATCGACAGATACGCAGTATTTT.

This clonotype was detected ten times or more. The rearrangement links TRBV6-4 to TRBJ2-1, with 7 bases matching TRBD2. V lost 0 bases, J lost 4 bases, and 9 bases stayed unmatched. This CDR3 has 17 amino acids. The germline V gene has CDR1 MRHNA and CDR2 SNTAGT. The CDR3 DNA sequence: TGTGCCAGCAGTGACTCGAGGGGTATTAGCGGGTACAATGAGCAGTTCTTC. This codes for CASSDSRGISGYNEQFF.

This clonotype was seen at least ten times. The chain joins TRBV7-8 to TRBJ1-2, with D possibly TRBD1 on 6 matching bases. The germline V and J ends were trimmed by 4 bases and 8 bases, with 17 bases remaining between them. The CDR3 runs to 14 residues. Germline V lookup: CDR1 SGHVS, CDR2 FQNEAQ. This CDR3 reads CASSWAGAPQGYTF. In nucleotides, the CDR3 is TGTGCCAGCAGCTGGGCAGGGGCGCCTCAGGGCTACACCTTC.